This record concerns one TCR beta chain sequence. Each CDR3 protein gets one entry after TCRdb re-called the 5' RACE reads with MiXCR. This sample has around 1.7 million distinct CDR3 sequences, with about 31% found just once. This entry is derived from a study of identical twins. The CDR3 loop spans 14 amino acids. The junction had 13 bases not matched to a gene; V was cut back by 8 bases and J by 11 bases. The germline CDR1 and CDR2 sequences are MNHNY and SVGAGI (reference sequence). The TCR originated in a newborn girl in good health. The chain has TRBV6-6 and TRBJ2-5, with TRBD2 identical over 11 bases. Source material: cord blood. CDR3 amino acids: CASGNSGRAGEQYF. The CDR3 bases are TGTGCCAGCGGGAATAGCGGGAGGGCCGGGGAGCAGTACTTC.